The clone carrying this T cell receptor beta chain was picked up one time. The antigen is undetermined. The data originate from a study of CD8 T cells in Susac syndrome. The germline gives CDR1 SGHNT, CDR2 YENEEA. V lost 1 base and J lost 3, with 6 bases in between. This CDR3 contains 13 residues. The multiple sclerosis control group comprised treatment-naive patients with stable or active relapsing-remitting disease. Negative isolation was used for CD8+ and CD4+ T cells and FACS enrichment for TEMRA cells. When the RNA was reverse transcribed, random hexamers were used with an input of about 0.45 to 1 ug. One entry per CDR3 protein, called by TCRdb with MiXCR from the immunoSEQ multiplex PCR reads. Altogether under 350,000 distinct CDR3 sequences are present, roughly nine tenths being singletons, with the ten largest covering about 0.07%. Points from the study as a whole: It was acknowledged in the study that the number of individuals who were included in its TCR sequencing and HLA analysis was relatively small.

The clonotype originates from a human donor with multiple sclerosis. Sequencing was done on a sample of CD4+ T cells from PBMCs. The V gene is TRBV11-3, the J gene TRBJ1-1; D remains unclear. The chain's CDR3 is CASSLGPDTEAFF. The CDR3 DNA sequence: TGTGCCAGCAGCTTAGGGCCGGACACTGAAGCTTTCTTT.